Shown below are 4 T cell receptor beta chains from a single sample sequenced in a study of CD8+CD57+ T cells in acquired aplastic anemia. Genomic DNA acted as the template from which TCR beta VDJ combination and CDR3 sequence profiling were carried out. A single record per CDR3 protein comes from TCRdb applying MiXCR to the reads. This repertoire shows just over 400,000 distinct CDR3 sequences, about two thirds found once; its top ten account for 4%. Sample: sorted CD4+, CD8+, or CD8+CD57+ T cells (not recorded which) from PBMCs. The receptors were gathered from a human donor in good health, serving as a control.

This clonotype appeared a few times. This chain joins TRBV19 and TRBJ1-6; unclear D gene. The CDR3 spans 14 residues. Trimming pared 5 bases from V and 6 bases from J, leaving 11 bases between. Germline-derived CDR1 and CDR2 are LNHDA and SQIVND (reference sequence). In DNA, the CDR3 is TGTGCCAGTAGTGCCACCAGCCCTAATTCACCCCTCCACTTT. It specifies CASSATSPNSPLHF. Complete variable domain (other parts from reference TRBV19 and TRBJ1-6): DGGITQSPKYLFRKEGQNVTLSCEQNLNHDAMYWYRQDPGQGLRLIYYSQIVNDFQKGDIAEGYSVSREKKESFPLTVTSAQKNPTAFYLCASSATSPNSPLHFGNGTRLTVT.

V and J are TRBV19 and TRBJ1-2, with D tentatively TRBD1 (6 bases). The CDR3 is 12 amino acids. Per the germline V gene, CDR1 is LNHDA and CDR2 is SQIVND (reference sequence). Between the trimmed V and J ends, which lost 6 bases and 6 bases, there was a span of 11 bases. Written as DNA, the CDR3 is TGTGCCAGTAGCGCAGGGGTCGATGGCTACACCTTC. This encodes CASSAGVDGYTF.

This clonotype was seen a handful of times. The chain recombines TRBV30 with TRBJ1-4; TRBD1 is a possible D gene (5 bases). Trimming pared 3 bases from V and 5 bases from J, leaving 13 bases between. This CDR3 spans 14 amino acids. CDR1 is GTSNPN, CDR2 SVGIG, per germline (reference sequence). CDR3 loop: CAWSPGPFNEKLFF. The CDR3 bases are TGTGCCTGGAGCCCGGGGCCTTTCAATGAAAAACTGTTTTTT.

A word on this clonotype: No conserved phenylalanine or tryptophan is present at the end of the CDR3, so a read error is the likely explanation. The DNA is omitted, as the CDR3 cannot be located on it reliably, and the CDR3 follows TCRdb's listing. The rearrangement uses TRBV19 and TRBJ1-2. The CDR3 is 15 amino acids long, termini counted. The germline V gene has CDR1 LNHDA and CDR2 SQIVND (reference sequence). Here the CDR3 reads CASSIFRDAPLHYTN.